These 15 T cell receptor beta chains were all obtained from the same sample, sequenced in a study of Ad26.COV2.S vaccination and SARS-CoV-2 variants. The protocol was immunoSEQ multiplex PCR, while the TCRdb copy is restricted to in-frame clones and leaves out a portion. The sample consists of about 680,000 clones, 80% to 90% of them appearing once. Sample treatment: around 19 received Ad26.COV2.S at low or high dose, single or two shots; about 5 received placebo; per-sample allocation not given. Sampling was done on day 63 after the first vaccine or placebo injection. The sequences come from peripheral blood, collected in a trial of Ad26.COV2.S vaccine versus placebo. The receptors come from a person between 18 and 65 years old who received the Ad26.COV2.S COVID-19 vaccine or a placebo.

The chain couples TRBV18 to TRBJ1-4; D is undetermined. This CDR3 is built from 16 residues. Per germline, CDR1 KGHSH and CDR2 LQKENI. The V end was cut by 0 bases, the J end by 3 bases, with 11 bases between. The CDR3 sequence is CASSPPSLGSNEKLFF. The CDR3 nucleotides read TGTGCCAGCTCACCACCGTCCTTGGGATCTAATGAAAAACTGTTTTTT.

V and J are TRBV5-1 and TRBJ2-5, with D tentatively TRBD1 (7 bases). With 1 base removed from V and 5 bases from J, the gap between germline ends came to 12 bases. Per the germline V gene, CDR1 is SGHRS and CDR2 is YFSETQ. The CDR3 sequence is 14 residues long. The CDR3 region has the DNA TGCGCCAGCAGCTTGAAGGGGGCGGGGGAGACCCAGTACTTC. Translating it yields CASSLKGAGETQYF. Complete variable domain (other parts from reference TRBV5-1 and TRBJ2-5): KAGVTQTPRYLIKTRGQQVTLSCSPISGHRSVSWYQQTPGQGLQFLFEYFSETQRNKGNFPGRFSGRQFSNSRSEMNVSTLELGDSALYLCASSLKGAGETQYFGPGTRLLVL.

V is TRBV7-8 and J is TRBJ2-7; D gene unclear. The CDR3 sequence is 13 residues long. V was cut by 1 base and J by 0 bases, with 4 bases left in between. Germline V lookup: CDR1 SGHVS, CDR2 FQNEAQ. The CDR3 coding sequence is TGTGCCAGCAGCTTAGTAGTCTCCTACGAGCAGTACTTC. It specifies CASSLVVSYEQYF.

The chain carries TRBV24-1 and TRBJ1-2; no definite D call. Germline V lookup: CDR1 KGHDR, CDR2 SFDVKD. V gave up 6 bases and J gave up 4 bases, with 11 bases separating them. The CDR3 consists of 13 residues. Here the CDR3 reads CATSPPHGYGYTF. The CDR3 nucleotides are TGTGCCACCAGTCCTCCACACGGCTATGGCTACACCTTC.

The chain couples TRBV27 to TRBJ2-7, with 11 positions matching TRBD2. This CDR3 has 15 residues. The J segment lost 2 bases and the V segment lost 4 bases, leaving 4 bases of the junction unmatched. The germline V gene encodes CDR1 MNHEY and CDR2 SMNVEV (reference sequence). CDR3 bases: TGTGCCAGCAGTTCGACTAGCGGGAAAGCCTACGAGCAGTACTTC. As protein: CASSSTSGKAYEQYF.

The genes are TRBV7-9 and TRBJ1-1, with D maybe TRBD1 (5 bases). The V end was cut by 5 bases, the J end by 11 bases, with 18 bases between. This CDR3 region has 13 residues. CDR1 SEHNR and CDR2 FQNEAQ come from the germline V gene (reference sequence). The CDR3 spells CASSRAGSLGAFF. DNA for the CDR3: TGTGCCAGCAGCCGGGCAGGGAGTCTGGGCGCTTTCTTT.

The rearrangement links TRBV7-9 to TRBJ2-1; 7 positions agree with TRBD1. The ends lost 11 bases at V and 4 bases at J; junction bases unmatched: 5. This CDR3 has 12 amino acids. CDR1 and CDR2 (germline): SEHNR, FQNEAQ (reference sequence). This chain's CDR3 is CAAGQVYNEQFF. The DNA for the CDR3 is TGTGCCGCCGGACAGGTATACAATGAGCAGTTCTTC.

This clone was detected only once. The chain joins TRBV5-1 to TRBJ2-1; 8 nucleotides align to TRBD2. The CDR3 contains 15 residues. Trimming removed 4 bases from V and 8 bases from J; junction bases left unmatched: 11. CDR1 is SGHRS and CDR2 is YFSETQ in the germline V gene. The CDR3 here is CASSAAAGALDEQFF. The DNA for the CDR3 is TGCGCCAGCAGCGCGGCAGCGGGAGCTTTGGATGAGCAGTTCTTC.

This clone has only a few counts. The chain uses TRBV7-2 and TRBJ1-5; 7 nucleotides agree with TRBD1. This CDR3 has 15 amino acids. CDR1 is SGHTA and CDR2 is FQGNSA in the germline V gene. Trimming at V came to 5 bases and at J to 0 bases, leaving 4 bases not matched to a gene. The CDR3 DNA reads TGTGCCAGCAGCGCCCAGGGGGTTAGCAATCAGCCCCAGCATTTT. It is translated as CASSAQGVSNQPQHF.

The chain employs TRBV27 and TRBJ1-3; no definite D call. Looked up from germline, CDR1 is MNHEY and CDR2 is SMNVEV (reference sequence). Trimming removed 4 bases from V and 4 bases from J, with 17 bases in between. The CDR3 is made up of 16 amino acids. The CDR3 DNA reads TGTGCCAGCAGTTACCGATGGGGAGGAACAGGAAACACCATATATTTT. This encodes CASSYRWGGTGNTIYF.

This sequence joins TRBV6-5 and TRBJ1-3; maybe TRBD1 (6 bases). Trimming removed 4 bases from V and 1 base from J, with 11 bases in between. Germline V CDR1 and CDR2: MNHEY, SVGAGI. CDR3 size: 15 residues. CDR3 in DNA: TGTGCCAGCAGTTCGAGCGACAGGTCTGGAAACACCATATATTTT. Its translation: CASSSSDRSGNTIYF.

The chain uses TRBV24-1 and TRBJ2-7; 7 nucleotides line up with TRBD2. Germline-derived CDR1 and CDR2 are KGHDR and SFDVKD. This CDR3 has 11 residues. The CDR3 coding sequence is TGTGCTGCGGGGGATTCCTACGAGCAGTACTTC. It is translated as CAAGDSYEQYF.

V is TRBV30 and J is TRBJ1-5; D unresolved. This CDR3 has 17 residues. Germline CDR1 is GTSNPN and CDR2 is SVGIG (reference sequence). V gave up 1 base and J gave up 4 bases, with 20 bases separating them. The CDR3 protein is CAWSGGKLGVRNQPQHF. The CDR3 region has the DNA TGTGCCTGGAGTGGAGGGAAACTCGGCGTGAGGAATCAGCCCCAGCATTTT.

This clone was counted a single time. The genes are TRBV6-2 or TRBV6-3 and TRBJ2-7; D possibly corresponds to TRBD2 (5 bases). Trimming removed 6 bases at V and 2 bases at J, with 5 bases between. The germline CDR1 and CDR2 sequences are MNHEY and SVGEGT. The CDR3 loop spans 11 amino acids. CDR3 sequence reads: CASSGAYEQYF. CDR3 sequence (DNA): TGTGCCAGCAGCGGGGCCTACGAGCAGTACTTC.

The V and J genes are TRBV9 and TRBJ2-5; the match to TRBD2 covers 10 bases. Germline trimming cut 2 bases from V and 5 bases from J; bases unmatched to any gene: 9. The CDR3 is 16 residues long. Germline V gene sequence: CDR1 SGDLS, CDR2 YYNGEE. CDR3 sequence: CASSVGLAGVRETQYF. The CDR3 DNA reads as TGTGCCAGCAGCGTGGGTCTAGCGGGGGTCCGGGAGACCCAGTACTTC.